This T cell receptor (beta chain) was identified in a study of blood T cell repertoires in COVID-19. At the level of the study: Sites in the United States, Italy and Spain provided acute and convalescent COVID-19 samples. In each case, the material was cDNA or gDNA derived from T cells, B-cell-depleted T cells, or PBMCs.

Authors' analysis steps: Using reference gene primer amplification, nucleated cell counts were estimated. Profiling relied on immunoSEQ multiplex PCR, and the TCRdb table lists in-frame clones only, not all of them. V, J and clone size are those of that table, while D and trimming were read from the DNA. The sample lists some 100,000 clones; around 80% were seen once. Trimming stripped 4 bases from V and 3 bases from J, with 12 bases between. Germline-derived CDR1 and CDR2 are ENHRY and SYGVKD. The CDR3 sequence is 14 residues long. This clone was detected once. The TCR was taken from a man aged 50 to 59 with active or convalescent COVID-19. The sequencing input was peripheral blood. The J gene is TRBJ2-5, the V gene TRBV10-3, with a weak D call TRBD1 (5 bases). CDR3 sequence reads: CAISGGPEKETQYF. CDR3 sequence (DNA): TGTGCCATCAGTGGGGGCCCTGAAAAAGAGACCCAGTACTTC.